This TCR beta chain came from a study of cytomegalovirus exposure and HLA in healthy donors. Study summary: Some 85 million unique TCRs, all from HLA-typed donors, were included in an early release of the data.

The PCR made use of 60 Vbeta and 13 Jbeta primers. Profiled with immunoSEQ multiplex PCR; TCRdb holds only in-frame clones, not every one. The profile shows about 120,000 clones, about 86% of them singletons. Turning to this clone: The antigen is undetermined.

The CDR3 has 13 residues. Broader study findings: Trimming of TCR beta V- and J-genes showed a link, identified in a later analysis, to a missense DCLRE1C variant.

Sequencing used PBMCs. The receptor was isolated from a woman in her 30s in good health and CMV-seronegative. This chain joins TRBV21-1 and TRBJ2-7; TRBD1 reflects the table's D call only, with no check against the DNA. TRBV21-1 represents a pseudogene. Here the CDR3 reads CASSRRDNYEQYF. The DNA for the CDR3 is TGTGCCAGCAGCCGACGGGACAACTACGAGCAGTACTTC.